The clone carrying this TCR beta chain was counted between two and nine times. Its specificity is unknown. Genomic DNA provided the template from which TCR beta VDJ and CDR3 profiles were obtained. In TCRdb, the reads were re-called with MiXCR into one record per CDR3 protein. The data contain around 150,000 distinct CDR3 sequences, less than 45% of them seen just once; the ten biggest clones take up 6.5% to 10%. The CDR3 is made up of 12 amino acids. Germline assignment: CDR1 SQVTM and CDR2 ANQGSEA. V trimming: 7 bases; J trimming: 7 bases; junction bases outside the gene matches: 8. This sample was taken from a study of CD8+CD57+ T cells in acquired aplastic anemia. Study context: DNA recovered from sorted CD4+ and CD8+ cells had a mean of approximately 3 ug. Healthy donors had, on average, roughly 10 million reads for their CD4+ cells. Points from the study as a whole: Patients had roughly 30 CD8+ CDR3 sequences in common with controls (the shared set).

Sequencing was carried out using sorted CD4+, CD8+, or CD8+CD57+ T cells (not recorded which) from PBMCs. The sequence derives from a human donor in good health, serving as a control. The chain recombines TRBV29-1 with TRBJ2-5; 8 nucleotides match TRBD1. The CDR3 coding sequence is TGCAGCGGGATTACAGGGGGAGTGACCCAGTACTTC. Amino acid sequence: CSGITGGVTQYF.